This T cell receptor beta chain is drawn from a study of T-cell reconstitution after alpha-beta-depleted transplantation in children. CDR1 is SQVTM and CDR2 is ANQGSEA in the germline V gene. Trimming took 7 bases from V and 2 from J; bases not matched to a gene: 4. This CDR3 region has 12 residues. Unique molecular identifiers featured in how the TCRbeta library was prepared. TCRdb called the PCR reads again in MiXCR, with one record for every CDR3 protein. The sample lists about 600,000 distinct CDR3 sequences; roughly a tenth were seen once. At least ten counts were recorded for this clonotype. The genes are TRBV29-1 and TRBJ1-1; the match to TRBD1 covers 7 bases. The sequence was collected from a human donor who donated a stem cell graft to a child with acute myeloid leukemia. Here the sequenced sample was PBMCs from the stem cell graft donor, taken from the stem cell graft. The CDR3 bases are TGCAGCGCACAGGGGCAAAACACTGAAGCTTTCTTT. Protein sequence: CSAQGQNTEAFF. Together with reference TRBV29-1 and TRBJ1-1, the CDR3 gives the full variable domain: SAVISQKPSRDICQRGTSLTIQCQVDSQVTMMFWYRQQPGQSLTLIATANQGSEATYESGFVIDKFPISRPNLTFSTLTVSNMSPEDSSIYLCSAQGQNTEAFFGQGTRLTVV.